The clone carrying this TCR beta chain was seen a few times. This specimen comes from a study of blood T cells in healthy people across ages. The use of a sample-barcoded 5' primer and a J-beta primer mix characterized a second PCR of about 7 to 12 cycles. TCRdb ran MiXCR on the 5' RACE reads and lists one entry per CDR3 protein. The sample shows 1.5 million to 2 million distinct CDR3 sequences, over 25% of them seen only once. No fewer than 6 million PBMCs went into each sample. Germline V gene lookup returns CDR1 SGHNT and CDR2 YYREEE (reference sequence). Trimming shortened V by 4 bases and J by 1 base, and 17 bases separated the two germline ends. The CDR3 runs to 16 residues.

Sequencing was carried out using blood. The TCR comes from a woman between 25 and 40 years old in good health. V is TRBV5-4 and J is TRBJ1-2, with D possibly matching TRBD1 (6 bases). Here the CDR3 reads CASSPDIGQLNYGYTF. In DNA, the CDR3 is TGTGCCAGCAGCCCAGACATCGGACAGCTTAACTATGGCTACACCTTC.